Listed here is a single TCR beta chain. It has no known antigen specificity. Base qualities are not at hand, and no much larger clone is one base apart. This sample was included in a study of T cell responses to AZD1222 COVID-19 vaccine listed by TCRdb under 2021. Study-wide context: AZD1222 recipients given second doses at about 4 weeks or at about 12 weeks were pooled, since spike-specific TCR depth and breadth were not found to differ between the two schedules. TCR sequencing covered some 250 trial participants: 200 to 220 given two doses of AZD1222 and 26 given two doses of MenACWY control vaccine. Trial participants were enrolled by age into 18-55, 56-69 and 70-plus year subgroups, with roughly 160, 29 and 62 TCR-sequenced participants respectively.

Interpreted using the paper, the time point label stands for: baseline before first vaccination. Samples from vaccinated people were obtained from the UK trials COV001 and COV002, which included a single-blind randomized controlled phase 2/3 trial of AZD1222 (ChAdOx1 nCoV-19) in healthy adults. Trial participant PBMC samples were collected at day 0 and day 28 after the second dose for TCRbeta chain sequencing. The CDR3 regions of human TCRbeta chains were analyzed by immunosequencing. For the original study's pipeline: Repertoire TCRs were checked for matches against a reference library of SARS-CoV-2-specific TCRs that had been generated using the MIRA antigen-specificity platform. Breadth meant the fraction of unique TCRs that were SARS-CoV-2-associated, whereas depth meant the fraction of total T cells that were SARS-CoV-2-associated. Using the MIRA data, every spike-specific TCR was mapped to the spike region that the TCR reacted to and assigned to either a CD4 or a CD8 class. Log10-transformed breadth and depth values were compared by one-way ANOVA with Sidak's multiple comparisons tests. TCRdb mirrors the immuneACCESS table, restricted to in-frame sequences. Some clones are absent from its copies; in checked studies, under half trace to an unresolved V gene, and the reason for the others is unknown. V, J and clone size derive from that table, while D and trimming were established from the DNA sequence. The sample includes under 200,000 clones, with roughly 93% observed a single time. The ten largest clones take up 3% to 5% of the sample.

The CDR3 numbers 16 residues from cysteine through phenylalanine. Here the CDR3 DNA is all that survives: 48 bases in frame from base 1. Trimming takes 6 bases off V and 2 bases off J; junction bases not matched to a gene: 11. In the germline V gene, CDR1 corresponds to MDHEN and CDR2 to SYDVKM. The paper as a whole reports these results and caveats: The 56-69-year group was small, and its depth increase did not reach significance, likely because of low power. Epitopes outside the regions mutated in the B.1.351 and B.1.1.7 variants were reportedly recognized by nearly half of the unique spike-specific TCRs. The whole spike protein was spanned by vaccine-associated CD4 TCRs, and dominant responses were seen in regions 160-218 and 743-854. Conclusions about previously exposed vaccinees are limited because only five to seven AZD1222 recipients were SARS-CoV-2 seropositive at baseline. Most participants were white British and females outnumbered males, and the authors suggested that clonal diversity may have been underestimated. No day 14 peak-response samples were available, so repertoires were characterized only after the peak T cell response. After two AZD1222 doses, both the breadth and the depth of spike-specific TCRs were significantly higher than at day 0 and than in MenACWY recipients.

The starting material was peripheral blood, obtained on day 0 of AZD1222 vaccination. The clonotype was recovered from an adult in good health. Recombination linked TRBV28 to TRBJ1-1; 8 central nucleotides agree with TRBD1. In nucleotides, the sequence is TGTGCCAGCAGACCCCGACTCGGACAGGGAAACACTGAAGCTTTCTTT. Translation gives CASRPRLGQGNTEAFF.